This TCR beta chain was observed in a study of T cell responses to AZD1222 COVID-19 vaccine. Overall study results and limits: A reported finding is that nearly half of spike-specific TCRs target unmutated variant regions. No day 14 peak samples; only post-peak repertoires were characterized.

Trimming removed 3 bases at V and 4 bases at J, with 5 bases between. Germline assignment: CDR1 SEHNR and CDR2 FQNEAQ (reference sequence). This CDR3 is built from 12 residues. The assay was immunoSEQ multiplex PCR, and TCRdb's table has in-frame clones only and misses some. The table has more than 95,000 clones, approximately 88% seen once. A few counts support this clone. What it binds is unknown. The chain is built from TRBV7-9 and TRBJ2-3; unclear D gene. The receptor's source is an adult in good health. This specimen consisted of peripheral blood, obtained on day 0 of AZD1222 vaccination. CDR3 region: CASSFGSDTQYF. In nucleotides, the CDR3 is TGTGCCAGCAGCTTCGGATCAGATACGCAGTATTTT.